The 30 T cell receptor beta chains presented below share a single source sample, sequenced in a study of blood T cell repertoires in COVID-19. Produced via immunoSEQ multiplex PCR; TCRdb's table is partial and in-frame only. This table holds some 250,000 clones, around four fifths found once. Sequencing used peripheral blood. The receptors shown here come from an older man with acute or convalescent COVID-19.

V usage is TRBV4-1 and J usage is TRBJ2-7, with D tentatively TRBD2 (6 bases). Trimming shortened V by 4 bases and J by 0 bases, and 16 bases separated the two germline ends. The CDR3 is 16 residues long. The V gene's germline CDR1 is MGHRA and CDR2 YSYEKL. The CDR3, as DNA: TGCGCCAGCAGCCGGATGGGCGGGGTAAGCTCCTACGAGCAGTACTTC. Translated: CASSRMGGVSSYEQYF.

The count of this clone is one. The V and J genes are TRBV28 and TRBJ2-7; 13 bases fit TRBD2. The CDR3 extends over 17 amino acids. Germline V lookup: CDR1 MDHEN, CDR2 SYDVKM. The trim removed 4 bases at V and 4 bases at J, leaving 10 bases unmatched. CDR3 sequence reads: CASSSTRTSGRIYEQYF. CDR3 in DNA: TGTGCCAGCAGTTCGACCCGGACTAGCGGGAGAATATACGAGCAGTACTTC.

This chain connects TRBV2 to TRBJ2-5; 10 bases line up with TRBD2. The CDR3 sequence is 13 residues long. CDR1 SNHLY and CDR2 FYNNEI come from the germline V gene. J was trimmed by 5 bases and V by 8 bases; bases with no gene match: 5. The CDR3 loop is CASGGTSVETQYF. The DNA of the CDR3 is TGTGCCAGCGGGGGGACTAGCGTTGAGACCCAGTACTTC.

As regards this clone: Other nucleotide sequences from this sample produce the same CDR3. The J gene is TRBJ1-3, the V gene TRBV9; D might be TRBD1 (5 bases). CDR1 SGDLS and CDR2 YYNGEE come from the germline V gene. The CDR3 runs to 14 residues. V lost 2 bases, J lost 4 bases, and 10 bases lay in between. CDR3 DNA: TGTGCCAGCAGCGTTACAGGCGCAGGAAACACCATATATTTT. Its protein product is CASSVTGAGNTIYF.

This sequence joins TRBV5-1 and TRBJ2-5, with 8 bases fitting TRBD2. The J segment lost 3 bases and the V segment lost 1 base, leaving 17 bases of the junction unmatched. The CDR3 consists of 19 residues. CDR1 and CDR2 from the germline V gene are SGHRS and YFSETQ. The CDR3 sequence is CASSLSGGLVAVQKETQYF. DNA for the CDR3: TGCGCCAGCAGCTTGTCTGGGGGACTAGTAGCGGTGCAGAAAGAGACCCAGTACTTC. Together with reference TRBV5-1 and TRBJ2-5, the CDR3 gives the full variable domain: KAGVTQTPRYLIKTRGQQVTLSCSPISGHRSVSWYQQTPGQGLQFLFEYFSETQRNKGNFPGRFSGRQFSNSRSEMNVSTLELGDSALYLCASSLSGGLVAVQKETQYFGPGTRLLVL.

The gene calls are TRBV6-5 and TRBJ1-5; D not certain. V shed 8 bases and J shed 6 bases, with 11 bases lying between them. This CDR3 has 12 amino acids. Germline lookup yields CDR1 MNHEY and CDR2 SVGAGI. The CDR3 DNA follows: TGTGCCAGCGGGCAGATTCCTCAGCCCCAGCATTTT. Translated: CASGQIPQPQHF.

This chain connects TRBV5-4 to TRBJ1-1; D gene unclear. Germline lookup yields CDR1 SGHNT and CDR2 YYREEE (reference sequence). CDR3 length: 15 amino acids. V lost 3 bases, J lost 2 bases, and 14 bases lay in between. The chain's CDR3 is CASSSITAFNTEAFF. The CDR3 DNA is TGTGCCAGCAGCTCAATAACAGCTTTCAACACTGAAGCTTTCTTT.

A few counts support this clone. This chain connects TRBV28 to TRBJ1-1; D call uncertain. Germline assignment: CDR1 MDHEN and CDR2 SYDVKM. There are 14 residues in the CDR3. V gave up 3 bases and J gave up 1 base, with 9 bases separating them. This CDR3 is CASSFVIPNTEAFF. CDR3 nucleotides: TGTGCCAGCAGTTTCGTAATCCCGAACACTGAAGCTTTCTTT.

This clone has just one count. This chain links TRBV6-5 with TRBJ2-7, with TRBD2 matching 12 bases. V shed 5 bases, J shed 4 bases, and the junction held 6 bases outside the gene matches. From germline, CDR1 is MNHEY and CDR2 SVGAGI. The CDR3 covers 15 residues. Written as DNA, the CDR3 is TGTGCCAGCAGTACCGGGACTAGCGGGCCGTACGAGCAGTACTTC. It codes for CASSTGTSGPYEQYF.

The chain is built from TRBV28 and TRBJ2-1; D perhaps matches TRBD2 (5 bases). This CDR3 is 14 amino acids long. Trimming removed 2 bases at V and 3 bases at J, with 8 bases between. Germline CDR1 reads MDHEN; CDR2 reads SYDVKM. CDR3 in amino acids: CASSLLADYNEQFF. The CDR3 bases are TGTGCCAGCAGTTTACTAGCCGACTACAATGAGCAGTTCTTC.

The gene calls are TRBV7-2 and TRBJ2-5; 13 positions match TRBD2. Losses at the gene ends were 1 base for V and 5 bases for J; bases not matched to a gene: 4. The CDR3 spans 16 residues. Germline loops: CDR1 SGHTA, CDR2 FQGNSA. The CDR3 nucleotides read TGTGCCAGCAGCTTAGACGGGACTAGCGGGATCGAGACCCAGTACTTC. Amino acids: CASSLDGTSGIETQYF.

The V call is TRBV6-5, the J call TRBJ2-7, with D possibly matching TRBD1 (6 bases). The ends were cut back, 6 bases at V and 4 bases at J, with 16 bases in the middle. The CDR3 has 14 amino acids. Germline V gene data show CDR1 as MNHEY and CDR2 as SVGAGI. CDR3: CASRQGVGTYEQYF. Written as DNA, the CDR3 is TGTGCCAGCAGACAGGGCGTCGGTACTTACGAGCAGTACTTC.

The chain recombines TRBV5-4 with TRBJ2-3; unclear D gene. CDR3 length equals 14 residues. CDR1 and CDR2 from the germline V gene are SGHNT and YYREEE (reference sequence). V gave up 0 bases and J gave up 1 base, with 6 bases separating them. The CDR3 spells CASSLDTGTDTQYF. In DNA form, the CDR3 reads TGTGCCAGCAGCTTGGACACCGGCACAGATACGCAGTATTTT.

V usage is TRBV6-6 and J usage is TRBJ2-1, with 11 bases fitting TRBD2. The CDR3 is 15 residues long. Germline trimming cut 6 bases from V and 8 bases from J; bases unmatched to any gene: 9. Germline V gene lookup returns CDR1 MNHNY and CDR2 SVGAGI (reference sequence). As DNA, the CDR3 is TGTGCCAGCAGGCAACTAGCGGGGGCTTGGGATGAGCAGTTCTTC. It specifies CASRQLAGAWDEQFF.

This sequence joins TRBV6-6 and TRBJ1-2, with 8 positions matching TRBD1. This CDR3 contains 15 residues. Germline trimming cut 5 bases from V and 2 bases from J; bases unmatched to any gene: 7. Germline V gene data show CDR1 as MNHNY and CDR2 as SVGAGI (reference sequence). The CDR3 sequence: CASSTRDRSNYGYTF. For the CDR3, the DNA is TGTGCCAGCAGTACGCGGGACAGGTCGAACTATGGCTACACCTTC.

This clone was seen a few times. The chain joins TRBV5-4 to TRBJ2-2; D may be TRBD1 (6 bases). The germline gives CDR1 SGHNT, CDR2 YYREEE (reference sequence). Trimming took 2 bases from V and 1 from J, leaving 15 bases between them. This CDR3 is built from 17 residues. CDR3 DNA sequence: TGTGCCAGCAGCTTCCCTGGCGTACAGGGGAACACCGGGGAGCTGTTTTTT. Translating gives CASSFPGVQGNTGELFF.

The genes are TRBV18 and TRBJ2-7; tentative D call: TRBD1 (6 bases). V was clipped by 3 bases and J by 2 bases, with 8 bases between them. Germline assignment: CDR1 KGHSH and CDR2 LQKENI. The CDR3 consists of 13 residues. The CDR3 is CASSPWTAYEQYF. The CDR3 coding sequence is TGTGCCAGCTCACCGTGGACAGCCTACGAGCAGTACTTC.

DNA of the CDR3: TGTGCCAGTAAAGGGCTAGCGGGGGCCATTGAGCAGTTCTTC. Translating gives CASKGLAGAIEQFF. The chain recombines TRBV19 with TRBJ2-1; 10 bases are a match to TRBD2. CDR3 size: 14 residues. V lost 7 bases to trimming and J lost 9 bases; unmatched junction nucleotides: 9. Germline V gene sequence: CDR1 LNHDA, CDR2 SQIVND (reference sequence).

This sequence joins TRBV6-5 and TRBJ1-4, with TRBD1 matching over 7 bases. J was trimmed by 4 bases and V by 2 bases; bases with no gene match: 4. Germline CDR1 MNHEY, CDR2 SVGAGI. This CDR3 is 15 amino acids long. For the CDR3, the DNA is TGTGCCAGCAGTTACGCCGGGACAGTTAATGAAAAACTGTTTTTT. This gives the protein CASSYAGTVNEKLFF.

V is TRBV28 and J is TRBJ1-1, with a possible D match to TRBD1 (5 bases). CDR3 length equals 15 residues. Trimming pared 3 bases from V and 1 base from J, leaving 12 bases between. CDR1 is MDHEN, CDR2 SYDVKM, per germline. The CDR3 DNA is TGTGCCAGCAGTTTGTGGCGGGGCGAGAACACTGAAGCTTTCTTT. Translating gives CASSLWRGENTEAFF.

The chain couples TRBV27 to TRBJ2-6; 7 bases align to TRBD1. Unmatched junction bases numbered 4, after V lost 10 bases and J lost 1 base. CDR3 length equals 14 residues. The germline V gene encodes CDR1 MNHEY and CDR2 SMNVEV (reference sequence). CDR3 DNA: TGTGCCACCGCAGGGGGTTCTGGGGCCAACGTCCTGACTTTC. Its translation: CATAGGSGANVLTF.

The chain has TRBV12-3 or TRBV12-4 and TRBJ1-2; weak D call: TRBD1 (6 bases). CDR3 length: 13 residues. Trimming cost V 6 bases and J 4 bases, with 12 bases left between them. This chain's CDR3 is CASSRDRSYGYTF. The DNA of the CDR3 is TGTGCCAGCAGCCGAGACAGGTCCTATGGCTACACCTTC.

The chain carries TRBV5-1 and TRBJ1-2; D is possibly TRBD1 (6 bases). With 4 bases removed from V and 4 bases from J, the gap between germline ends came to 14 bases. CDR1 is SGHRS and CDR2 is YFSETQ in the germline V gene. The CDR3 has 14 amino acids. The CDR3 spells CASSAPGGIYGYTF. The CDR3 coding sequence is TGCGCCAGCAGCGCCCCGGGGGGCATCTATGGCTACACCTTC.

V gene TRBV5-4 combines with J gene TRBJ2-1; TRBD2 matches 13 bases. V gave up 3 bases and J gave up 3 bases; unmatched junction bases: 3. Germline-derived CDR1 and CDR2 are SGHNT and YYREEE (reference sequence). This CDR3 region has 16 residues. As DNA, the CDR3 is TGTGCCAGCAGCTCGGGACTAGCGGGGAGCTACAATGAGCAGTTCTTC. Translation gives CASSSGLAGSYNEQFF.

The CDR3 loop is CASSLGGNYEQYF. The DNA of the CDR3 is TGTGCCAGCAGTTTGGGGGGAAATTACGAGCAGTACTTC. V is TRBV12-3 or TRBV12-4 and J is TRBJ2-7, with a weak D call TRBD2 (6 bases). V lost 3 bases and J 4 bases, leaving 10 bases between the germline ends. The CDR3 runs 13 residues.

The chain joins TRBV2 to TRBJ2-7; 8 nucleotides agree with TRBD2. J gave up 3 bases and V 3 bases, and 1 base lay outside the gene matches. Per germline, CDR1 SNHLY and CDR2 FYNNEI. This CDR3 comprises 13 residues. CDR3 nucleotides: TGTGCCAGCAGTGATGCGGGAGGCTACGAGCAGTACTTC. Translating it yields CASSDAGGYEQYF.

This CDR3 reads CASSSVAGGPNTGELFF. CDR3 DNA sequence: TGCGCCAGCAGCTCCGTAGCGGGAGGGCCTAACACCGGGGAGCTGTTTTTT. The genes are TRBV5-1 and TRBJ2-2; 11 bases fit TRBD2. The CDR3 sequence is 17 residues long. Germline trimming cut 3 bases from V and 2 bases from J; bases unmatched to any gene: 6. The germline CDR1 and CDR2 sequences are SGHRS and YFSETQ.

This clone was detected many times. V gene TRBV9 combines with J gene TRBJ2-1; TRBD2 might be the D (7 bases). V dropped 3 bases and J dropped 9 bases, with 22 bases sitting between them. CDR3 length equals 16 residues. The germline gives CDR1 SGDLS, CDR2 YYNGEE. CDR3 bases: TGTGCCAGCAGCGCCGGAGGAGGGGGGGTTTTAGGTGAGCAGTTCTTC. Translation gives CASSAGGGGVLGEQFF.

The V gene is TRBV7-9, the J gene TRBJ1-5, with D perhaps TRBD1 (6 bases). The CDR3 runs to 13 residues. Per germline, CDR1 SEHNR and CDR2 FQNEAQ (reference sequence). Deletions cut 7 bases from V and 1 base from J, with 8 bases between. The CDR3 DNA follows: TGTGCCAGCACGGGGGCCAGCAATCAGCCCCAGCATTTT. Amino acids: CASTGASNQPQHF.

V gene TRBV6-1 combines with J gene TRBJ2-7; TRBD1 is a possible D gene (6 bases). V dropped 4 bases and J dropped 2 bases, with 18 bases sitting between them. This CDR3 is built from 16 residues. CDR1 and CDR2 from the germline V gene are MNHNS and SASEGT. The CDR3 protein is CASSASMGAPAYEQYF. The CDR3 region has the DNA TGTGCCAGCAGTGCCAGCATGGGGGCGCCCGCCTACGAGCAGTACTTC.